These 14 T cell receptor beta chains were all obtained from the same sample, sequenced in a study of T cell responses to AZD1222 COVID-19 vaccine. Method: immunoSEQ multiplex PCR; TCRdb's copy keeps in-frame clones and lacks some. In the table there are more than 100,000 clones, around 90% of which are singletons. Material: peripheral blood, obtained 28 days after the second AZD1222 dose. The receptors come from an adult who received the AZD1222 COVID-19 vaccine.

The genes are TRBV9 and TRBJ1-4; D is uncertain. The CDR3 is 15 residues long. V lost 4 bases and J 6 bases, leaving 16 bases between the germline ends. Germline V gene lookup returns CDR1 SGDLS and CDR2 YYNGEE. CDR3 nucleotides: TGTGCCAGCAGCACCGGACCAAGTCAGGATGAAAAACTGTTTTTT. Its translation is CASSTGPSQDEKLFF.

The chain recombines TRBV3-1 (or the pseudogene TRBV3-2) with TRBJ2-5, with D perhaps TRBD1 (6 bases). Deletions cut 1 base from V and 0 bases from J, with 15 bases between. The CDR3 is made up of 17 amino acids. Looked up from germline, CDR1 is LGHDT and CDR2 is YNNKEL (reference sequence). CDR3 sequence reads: CASSQVKSPGDQETQYF. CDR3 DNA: TGTGCCAGCAGCCAAGTGAAAAGCCCAGGGGACCAAGAGACCCAGTACTTC.

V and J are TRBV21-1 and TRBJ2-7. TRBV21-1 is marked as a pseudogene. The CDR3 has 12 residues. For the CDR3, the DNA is TGTGCCAGCAGCAAAGCAGGGACCGGTCAGTACTTC. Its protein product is CASSKAGTGQYF.

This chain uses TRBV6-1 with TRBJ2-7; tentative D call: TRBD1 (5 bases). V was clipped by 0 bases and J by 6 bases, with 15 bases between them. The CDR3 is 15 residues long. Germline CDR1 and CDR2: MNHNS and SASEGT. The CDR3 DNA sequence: TGTGCCAGCAGTGAAGCCTCAGGGTATCTCCTCGAGCAGTACTTC. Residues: CASSEASGYLLEQYF.

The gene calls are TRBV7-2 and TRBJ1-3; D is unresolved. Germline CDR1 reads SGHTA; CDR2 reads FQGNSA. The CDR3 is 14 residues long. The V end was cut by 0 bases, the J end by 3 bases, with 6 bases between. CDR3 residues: CASSLAGFGNTIYF. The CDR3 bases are TGTGCCAGCAGCTTAGCAGGGTTTGGAAACACCATATATTTT.

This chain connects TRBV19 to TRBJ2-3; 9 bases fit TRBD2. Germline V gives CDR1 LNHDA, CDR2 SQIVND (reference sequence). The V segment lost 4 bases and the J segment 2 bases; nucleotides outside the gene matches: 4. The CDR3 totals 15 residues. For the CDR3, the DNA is TGTGCCAGTAGTAAAGTAGCGGGGGTCACAGATACGCAGTATTTT. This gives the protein CASSKVAGVTDTQYF.

CDR3 sequence: CASSLRTSGFTDTQYF. The CDR3 nucleotides read TGTGCCAGCAGCCTTAGGACTAGCGGATTCACAGATACGCAGTATTTT. The chain is built from TRBV4-2 and TRBJ2-3, with 10 bases identical to TRBD2. Per the germline V gene, CDR1 is LGHNA and CDR2 is YNFKEQ. V was clipped by 4 bases and J by 2 bases; unmatched bases: 6. The CDR3 totals 16 residues.

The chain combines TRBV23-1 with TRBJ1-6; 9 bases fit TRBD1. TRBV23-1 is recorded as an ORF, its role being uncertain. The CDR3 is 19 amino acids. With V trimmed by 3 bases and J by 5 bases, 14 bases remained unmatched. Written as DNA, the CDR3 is TGCGCCAGCAGTCACCCCCGCGGGGACAGGGTTGGGCATAATTCACCCCTCCACTTT. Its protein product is CASSHPRGDRVGHNSPLHF.

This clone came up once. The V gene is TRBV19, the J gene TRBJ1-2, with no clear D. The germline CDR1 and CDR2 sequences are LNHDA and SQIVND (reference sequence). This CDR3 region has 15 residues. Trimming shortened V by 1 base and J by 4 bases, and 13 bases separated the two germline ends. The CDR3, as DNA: TGTGCCAGTAGTATAGGCCCAGACCTCGGCTATGGCTACACCTTC. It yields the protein CASSIGPDLGYGYTF. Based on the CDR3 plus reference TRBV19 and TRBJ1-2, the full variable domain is DGGITQSPKYLFRKEGQNVTLSCEQNLNHDAMYWYRQDPGQGLRLIYYSQIVNDFQKGDIAEGYSVSREKKESFPLTVTSAQKNPTAFYLCASSIGPDLGYGYTFGSGTRLTVV.

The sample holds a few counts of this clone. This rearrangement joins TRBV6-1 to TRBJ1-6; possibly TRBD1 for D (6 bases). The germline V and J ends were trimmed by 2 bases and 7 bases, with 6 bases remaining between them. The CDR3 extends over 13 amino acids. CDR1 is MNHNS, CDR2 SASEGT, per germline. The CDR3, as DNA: TGTGCCAGCAGTGAACAGGGGAATTCACCCCTCCACTTT. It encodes CASSEQGNSPLHF.

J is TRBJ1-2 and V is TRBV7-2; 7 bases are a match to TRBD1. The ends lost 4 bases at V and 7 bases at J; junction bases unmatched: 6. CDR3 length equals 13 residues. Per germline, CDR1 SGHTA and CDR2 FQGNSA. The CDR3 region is CASSYGGGSGYTF. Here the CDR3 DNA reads TGTGCCAGCAGCTACGGAGGGGGCAGTGGCTACACCTTC. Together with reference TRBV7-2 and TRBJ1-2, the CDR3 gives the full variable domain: GAGVSQSPSNKVTEKGKDVELRCDPISGHTALYWYRQSLGQGLEFLIYFQGNSAPDKSGLPSDRFSAERTGGSVSTLTIQRTQQEDSAVYLCASSYGGGSGYTFGSGTRLTVV.

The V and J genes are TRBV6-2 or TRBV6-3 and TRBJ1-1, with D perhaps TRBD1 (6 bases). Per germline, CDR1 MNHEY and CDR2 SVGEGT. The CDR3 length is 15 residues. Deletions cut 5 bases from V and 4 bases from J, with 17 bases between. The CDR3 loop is CASSVPAQGVTEAFF. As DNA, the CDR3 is TGTGCCAGCAGTGTCCCCGCACAGGGCGTCACTGAAGCTTTCTTT.

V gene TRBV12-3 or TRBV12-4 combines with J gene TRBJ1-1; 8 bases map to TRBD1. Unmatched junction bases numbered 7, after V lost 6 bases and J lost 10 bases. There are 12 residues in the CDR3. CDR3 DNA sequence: TGTGCCAGCAGCAGGGGGCAAAAACCAGCTTTCTTT. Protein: CASSRGQKPAFF.

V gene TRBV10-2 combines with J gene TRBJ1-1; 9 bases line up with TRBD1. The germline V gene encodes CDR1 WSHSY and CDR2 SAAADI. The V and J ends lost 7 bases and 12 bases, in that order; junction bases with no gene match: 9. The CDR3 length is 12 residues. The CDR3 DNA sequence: TGCGCCAGCATTCCCGGGACAGGGAAAACTTTCTTT. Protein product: CASIPGTGKTFF.